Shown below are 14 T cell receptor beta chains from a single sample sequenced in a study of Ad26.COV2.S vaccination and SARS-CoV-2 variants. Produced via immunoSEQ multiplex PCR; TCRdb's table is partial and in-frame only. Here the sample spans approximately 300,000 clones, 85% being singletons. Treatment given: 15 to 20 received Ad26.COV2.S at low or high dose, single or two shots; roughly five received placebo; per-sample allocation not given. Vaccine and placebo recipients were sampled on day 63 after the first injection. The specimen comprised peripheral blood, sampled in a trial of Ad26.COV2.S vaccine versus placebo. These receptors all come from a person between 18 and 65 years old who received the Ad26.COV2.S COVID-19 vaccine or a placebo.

The CDR3, as DNA: TGTGCCAGCAGCCCCGGGACTAGGTCCTACAATGAGCAGTTCTTC. Amino acid sequence: CASSPGTRSYNEQFF. V and J are TRBV6-5 and TRBJ2-1, with TRBD2 identical over 8 bases. Germline CDR1 is MNHEY and CDR2 is SVGAGI. The CDR3 loop spans 15 amino acids. The V and J ends lost 6 bases and 1 base, in that order; junction bases with no gene match: 5.

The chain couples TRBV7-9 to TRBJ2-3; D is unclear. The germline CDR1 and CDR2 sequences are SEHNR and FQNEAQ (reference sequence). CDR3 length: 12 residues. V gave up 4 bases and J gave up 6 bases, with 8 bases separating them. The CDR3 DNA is TGTGCCAGCAGCTCCAACGGGGATACGCAGTATTTT. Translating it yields CASSSNGDTQYF.

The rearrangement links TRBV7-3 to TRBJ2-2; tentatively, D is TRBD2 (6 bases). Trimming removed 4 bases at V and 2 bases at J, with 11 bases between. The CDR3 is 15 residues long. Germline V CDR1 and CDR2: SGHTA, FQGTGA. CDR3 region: CASSSRGTNTGELFF. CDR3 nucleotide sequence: TGTGCCAGCAGCTCACGGGGGACTAACACCGGGGAGCTGTTTTTT.

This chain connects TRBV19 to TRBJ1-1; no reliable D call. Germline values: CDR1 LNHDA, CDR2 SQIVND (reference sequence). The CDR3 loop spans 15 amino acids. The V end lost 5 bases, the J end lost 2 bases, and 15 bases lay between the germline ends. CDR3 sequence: CASSPRRLKNTEAFF. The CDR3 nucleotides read TGTGCCAGTAGTCCCCGAAGATTGAAAAACACTGAAGCTTTCTTT.

The chain's CDR3 is CASSIGQGLFQPQHF. Here the CDR3 DNA reads TGTGCCAGTAGTATAGGACAGGGGCTCTTTCAGCCCCAGCATTTT. The chain recombines TRBV19 with TRBJ1-5, with 8 bases that match TRBD1. Germline CDR1 LNHDA, CDR2 SQIVND (reference sequence). The ends lost 1 base at V and 6 bases at J; junction bases unmatched: 5. The CDR3 contains 15 residues.

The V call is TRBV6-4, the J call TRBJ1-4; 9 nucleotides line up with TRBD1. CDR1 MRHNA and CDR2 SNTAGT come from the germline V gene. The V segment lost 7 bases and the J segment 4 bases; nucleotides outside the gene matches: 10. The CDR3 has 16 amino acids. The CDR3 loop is CASKPRGQGFNEKLFF. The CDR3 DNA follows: TGTGCCAGCAAACCACGGGGACAGGGTTTTAATGAAAAACTGTTTTTT.

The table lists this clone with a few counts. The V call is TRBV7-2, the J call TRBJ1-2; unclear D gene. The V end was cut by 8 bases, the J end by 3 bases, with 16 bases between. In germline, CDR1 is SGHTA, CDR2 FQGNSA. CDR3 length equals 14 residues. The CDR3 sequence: CASHSPGIDYGYTF. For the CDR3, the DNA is TGTGCCAGCCATAGTCCGGGGATCGACTATGGCTACACCTTC.

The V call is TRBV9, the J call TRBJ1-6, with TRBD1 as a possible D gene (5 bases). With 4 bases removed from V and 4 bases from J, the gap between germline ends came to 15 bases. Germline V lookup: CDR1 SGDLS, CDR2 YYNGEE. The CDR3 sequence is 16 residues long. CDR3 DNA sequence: TGTGCCAGCAGCCCCAGGGACTCCTTGTATAATTCACCCCTCCACTTT. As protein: CASSPRDSLYNSPLHF.

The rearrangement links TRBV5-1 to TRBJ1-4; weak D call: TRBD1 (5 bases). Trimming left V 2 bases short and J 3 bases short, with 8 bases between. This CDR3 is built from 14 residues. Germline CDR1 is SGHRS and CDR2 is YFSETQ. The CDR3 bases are TGCGCCAGCAGCTTAGGGGCGTCTAATGAAAAACTGTTTTTT. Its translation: CASSLGASNEKLFF.

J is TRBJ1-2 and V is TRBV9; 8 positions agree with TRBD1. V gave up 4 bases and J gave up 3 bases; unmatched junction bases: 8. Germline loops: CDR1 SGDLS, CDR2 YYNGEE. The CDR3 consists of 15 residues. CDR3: CASSSGQGSYYGYTF. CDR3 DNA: TGTGCCAGCAGCTCAGGACAGGGATCCTACTATGGCTACACCTTC.

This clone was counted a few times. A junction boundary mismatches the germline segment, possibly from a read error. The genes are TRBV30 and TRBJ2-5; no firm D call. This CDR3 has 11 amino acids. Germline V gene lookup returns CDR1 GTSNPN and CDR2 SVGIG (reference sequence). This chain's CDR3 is CAWSVQGTQYF. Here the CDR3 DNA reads TGTGCCTGGAGTGTACAAGGGACCCAGTACTTC.

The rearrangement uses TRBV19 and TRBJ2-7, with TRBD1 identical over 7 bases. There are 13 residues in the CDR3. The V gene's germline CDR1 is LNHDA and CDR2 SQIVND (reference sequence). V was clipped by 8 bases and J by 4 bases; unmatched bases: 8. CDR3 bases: TGTGCCAGTGGGAGAGGGGGCGGTTACGAGCAGTACTTC. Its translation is CASGRGGGYEQYF.

The CDR3 loop reads CASSLRTDTQYF. The CDR3 DNA follows: TGTGCCAGCAGTCTTCGAACAGATACGCAGTATTTT. This chain joins TRBV7-9 and TRBJ2-3; D is ambiguous. CDR3 size: 12 residues. Trimming pared 6 bases from V and 3 bases from J, leaving 7 bases between. CDR1 is SEHNR, CDR2 FQNEAQ, per germline (reference sequence).

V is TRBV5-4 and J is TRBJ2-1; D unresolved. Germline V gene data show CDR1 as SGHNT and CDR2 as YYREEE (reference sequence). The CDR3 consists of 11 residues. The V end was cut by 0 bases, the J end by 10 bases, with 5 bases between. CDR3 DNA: TGTGCCAGCAGCTTGGTAGGCGAGCAGTTCTTC. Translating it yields CASSLVGEQFF.